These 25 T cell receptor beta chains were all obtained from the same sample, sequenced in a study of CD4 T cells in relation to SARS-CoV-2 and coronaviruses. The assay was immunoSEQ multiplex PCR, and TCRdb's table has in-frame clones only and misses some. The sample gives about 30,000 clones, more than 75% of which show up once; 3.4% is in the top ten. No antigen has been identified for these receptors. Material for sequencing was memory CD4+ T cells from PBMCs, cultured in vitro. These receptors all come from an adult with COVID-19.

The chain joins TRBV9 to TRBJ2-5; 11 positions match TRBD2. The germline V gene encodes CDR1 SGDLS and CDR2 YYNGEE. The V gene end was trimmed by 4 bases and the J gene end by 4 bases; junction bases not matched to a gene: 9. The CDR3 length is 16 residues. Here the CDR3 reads CASSPGLAGLRETQYF. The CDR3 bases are TGTGCCAGCAGCCCTGGACTAGCGGGCTTGCGAGAGACCCAGTACTTC.

The CDR3 sequence is CASSPGAGANGPGNTIYF. The DNA for the CDR3 is TGCGCCAGCAGCCCCGGGGCAGGGGCGAACGGCCCTGGAAACACCATATATTTT. This chain links TRBV5-1 with TRBJ1-3; D is possibly TRBD1 (6 bases). The CDR3 consists of 18 residues. Germline-derived CDR1 and CDR2 are SGHRS and YFSETQ. Trimming removed 4 bases at V and 2 bases at J, with 22 bases between.

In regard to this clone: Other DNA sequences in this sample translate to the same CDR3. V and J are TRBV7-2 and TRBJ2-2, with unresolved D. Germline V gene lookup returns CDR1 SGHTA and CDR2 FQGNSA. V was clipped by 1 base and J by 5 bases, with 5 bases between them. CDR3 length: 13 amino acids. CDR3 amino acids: CASSLGGTGELFF. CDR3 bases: TGTGCCAGCAGCTTAGGCGGTACCGGGGAGCTGTTTTTT.

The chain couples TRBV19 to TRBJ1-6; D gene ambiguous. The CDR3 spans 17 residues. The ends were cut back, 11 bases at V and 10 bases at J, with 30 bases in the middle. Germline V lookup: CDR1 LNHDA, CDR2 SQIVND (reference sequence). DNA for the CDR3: TGTGCCGCCAGCGGCGGGCCAGGTCGAGGCCCAGGATCACCCCTCCACTTT. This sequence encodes CAASGGPGRGPGSPLHF.

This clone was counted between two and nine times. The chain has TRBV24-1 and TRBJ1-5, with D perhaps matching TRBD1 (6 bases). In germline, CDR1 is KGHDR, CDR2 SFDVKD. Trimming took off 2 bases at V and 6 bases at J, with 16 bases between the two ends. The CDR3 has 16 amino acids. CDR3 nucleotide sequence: TGTGCCACCAGTGATTCGCAGGGGTTACAAGGTCAGCCCCAGCATTTT. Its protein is CATSDSQGLQGQPQHF.

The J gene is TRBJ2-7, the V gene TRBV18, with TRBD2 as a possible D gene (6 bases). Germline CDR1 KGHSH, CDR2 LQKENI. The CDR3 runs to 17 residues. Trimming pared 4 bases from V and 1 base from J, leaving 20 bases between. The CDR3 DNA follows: TGTGCCAGCTCACGAATAGGGTTTTTTGCGGGATCCTACGAGCAGTACTTC. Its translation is CASSRIGFFAGSYEQYF.

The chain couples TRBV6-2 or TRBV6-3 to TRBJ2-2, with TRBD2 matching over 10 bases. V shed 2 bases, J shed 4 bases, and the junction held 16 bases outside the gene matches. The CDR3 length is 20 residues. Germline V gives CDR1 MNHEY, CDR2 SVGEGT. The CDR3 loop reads CASSYGGNHIAGGGTGELFF. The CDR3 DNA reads TGTGCCAGCAGTTACGGCGGGAACCACATAGCGGGAGGTGGCACCGGGGAGCTGTTTTTT.

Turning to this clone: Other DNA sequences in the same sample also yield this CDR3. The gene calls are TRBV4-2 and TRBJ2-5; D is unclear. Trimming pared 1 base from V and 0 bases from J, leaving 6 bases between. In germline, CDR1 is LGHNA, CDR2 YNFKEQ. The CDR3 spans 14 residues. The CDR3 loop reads CASSQVGDQETQYF. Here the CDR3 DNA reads TGTGCCAGCAGCCAAGTCGGAGACCAAGAGACCCAGTACTTC.

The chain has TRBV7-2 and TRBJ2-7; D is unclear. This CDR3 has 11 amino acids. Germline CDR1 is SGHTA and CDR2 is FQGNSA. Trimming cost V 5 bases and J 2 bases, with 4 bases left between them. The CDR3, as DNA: TGTGCCAGCAGCGGAGCCTACGAGCAGTACTTC. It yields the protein CASSGAYEQYF.

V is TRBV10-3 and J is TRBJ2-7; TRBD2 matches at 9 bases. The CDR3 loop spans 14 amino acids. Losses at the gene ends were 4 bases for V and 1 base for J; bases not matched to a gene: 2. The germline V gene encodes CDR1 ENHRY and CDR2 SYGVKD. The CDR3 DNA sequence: TGTGCCATCAGTGGTGCGGGAGGGTCCTACGAGCAGTACTTC. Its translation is CAISGAGGSYEQYF.

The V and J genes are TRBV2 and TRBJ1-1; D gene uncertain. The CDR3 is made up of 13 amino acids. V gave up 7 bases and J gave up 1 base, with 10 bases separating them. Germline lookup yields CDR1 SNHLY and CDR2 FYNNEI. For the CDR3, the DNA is TGTGCCAGCAATAGGCAGGCGAACACTGAAGCTTTCTTT. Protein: CASNRQANTEAFF.

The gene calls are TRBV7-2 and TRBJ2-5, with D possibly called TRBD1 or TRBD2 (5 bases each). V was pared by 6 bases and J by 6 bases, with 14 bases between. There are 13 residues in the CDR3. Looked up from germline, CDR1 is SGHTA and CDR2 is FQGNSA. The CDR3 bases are TGTGCCAGCAGTCAAAGGGACGGGAAGACCCAGTACTTC. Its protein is CASSQRDGKTQYF.

In DNA form, the CDR3 reads TGTGCCAGCAGTGCTCTAGCGCCCGAGCAGTACTTC. It encodes CASSALAPEQYF. This rearrangement joins TRBV6-2 or TRBV6-3 to TRBJ2-7; a possible D gene is TRBD2 (6 bases). The V end was cut by 5 bases, the J end by 6 bases, with 11 bases between. Germline CDR1 MNHEY, CDR2 SVGEGT. There are 12 residues in the CDR3.

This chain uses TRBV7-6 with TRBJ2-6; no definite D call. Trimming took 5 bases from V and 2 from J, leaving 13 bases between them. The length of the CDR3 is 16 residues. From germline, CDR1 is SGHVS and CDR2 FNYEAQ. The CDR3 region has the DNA TGTGCCAGCAGCCACCCCGGACGGGCTGGGGCCAACGTCCTGACTTTC. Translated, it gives CASSHPGRAGANVLTF.

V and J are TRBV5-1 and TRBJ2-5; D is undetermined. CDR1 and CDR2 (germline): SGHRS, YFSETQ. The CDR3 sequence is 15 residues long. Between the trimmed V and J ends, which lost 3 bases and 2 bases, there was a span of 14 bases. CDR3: CASSYPDGTQETQYF. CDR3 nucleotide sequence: TGCGCCAGCAGCTACCCGGACGGAACACAAGAGACCCAGTACTTC.

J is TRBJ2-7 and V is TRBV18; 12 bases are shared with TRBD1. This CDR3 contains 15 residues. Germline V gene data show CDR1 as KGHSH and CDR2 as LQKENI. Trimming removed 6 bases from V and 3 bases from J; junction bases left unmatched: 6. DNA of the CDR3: TGTGCCAGCTCCCAAGGGACAGGGGGCAGCTACGAGCAGTACTTC. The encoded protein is CASSQGTGGSYEQYF.

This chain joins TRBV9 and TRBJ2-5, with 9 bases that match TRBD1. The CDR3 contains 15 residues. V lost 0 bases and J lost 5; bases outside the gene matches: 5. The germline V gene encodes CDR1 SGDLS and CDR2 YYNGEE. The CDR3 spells CASSVDQTGGETQYF. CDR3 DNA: TGTGCCAGCAGCGTAGATCAAACAGGGGGCGAGACCCAGTACTTC.

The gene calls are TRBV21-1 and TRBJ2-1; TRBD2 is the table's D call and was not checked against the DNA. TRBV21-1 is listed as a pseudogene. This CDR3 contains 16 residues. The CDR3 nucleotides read TGTGCCAGCAGCAAAACTTGGCAGGGGAGGGGCGATGAGCAGTTCTTC. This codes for CASSKTWQGRGDEQFF.

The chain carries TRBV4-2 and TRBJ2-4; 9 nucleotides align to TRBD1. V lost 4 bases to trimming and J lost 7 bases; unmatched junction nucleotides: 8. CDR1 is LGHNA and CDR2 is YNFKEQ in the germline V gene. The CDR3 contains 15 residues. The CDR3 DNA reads TGTGCCAGCAGCCCTTTGATTGACAGGGGGAACATTCAGTACTTC. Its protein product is CASSPLIDRGNIQYF.

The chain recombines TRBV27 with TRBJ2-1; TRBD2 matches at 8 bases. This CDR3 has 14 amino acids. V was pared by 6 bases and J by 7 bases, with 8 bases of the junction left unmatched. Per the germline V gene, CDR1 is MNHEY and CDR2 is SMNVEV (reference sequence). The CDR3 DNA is TGTGCCAGCAGATACGGGACTAGGTTGAATGAGCAGTTCTTC. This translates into CASRYGTRLNEQFF.

The CDR3 reads CATSDLYGSSYNEQFF. DNA for the CDR3: TGTGCCACCAGTGACCTATACGGGAGCTCCTACAATGAGCAGTTCTTC. The chain has TRBV24-1 and TRBJ2-1; tentative D call: TRBD2 (6 bases). Germline loops: CDR1 KGHDR, CDR2 SFDVKD. V lost 4 bases and J lost 0, with 12 bases in between. CDR3 length equals 16 residues.

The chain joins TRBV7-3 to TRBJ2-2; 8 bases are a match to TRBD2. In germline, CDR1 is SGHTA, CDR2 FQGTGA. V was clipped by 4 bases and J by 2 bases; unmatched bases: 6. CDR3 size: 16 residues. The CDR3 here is CASSSQSGRNTGELFF. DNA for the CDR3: TGTGCCAGCAGCTCTCAGAGCGGGAGAAACACCGGGGAGCTGTTTTTT.

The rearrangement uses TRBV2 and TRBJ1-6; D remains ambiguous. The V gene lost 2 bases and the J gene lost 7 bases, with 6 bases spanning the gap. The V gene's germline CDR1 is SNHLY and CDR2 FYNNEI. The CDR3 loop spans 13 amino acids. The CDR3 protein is CASSEQSNSPLHF. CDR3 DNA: TGTGCCAGCAGTGAACAGTCAAATTCACCCCTCCACTTT.

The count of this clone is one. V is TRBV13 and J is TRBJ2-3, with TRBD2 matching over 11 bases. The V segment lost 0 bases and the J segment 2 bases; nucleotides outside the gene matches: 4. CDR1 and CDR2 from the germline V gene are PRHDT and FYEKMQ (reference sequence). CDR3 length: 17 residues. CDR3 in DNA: TGTGCCAGCAGCTTAGGGGTAGCGGGAGGGATCACAGATACGCAGTATTTT. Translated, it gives CASSLGVAGGITDTQYF.

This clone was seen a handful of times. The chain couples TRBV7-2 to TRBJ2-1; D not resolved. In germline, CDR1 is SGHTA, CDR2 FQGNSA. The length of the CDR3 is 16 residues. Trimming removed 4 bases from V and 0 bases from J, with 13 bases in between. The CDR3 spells CASSSESTLSYNEQFF. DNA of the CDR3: TGTGCCAGCAGCTCCGAATCAACACTCTCCTACAATGAGCAGTTCTTC.